This T cell receptor (beta chain) was sequenced for a study of control samples from healthy donors and cancer patients. This table comes from immunoSEQ multiplex PCR, and its TCRdb copy is limited to in-frame clones, with some not included. Of 170,000 or so clones in the sample, approximately 91% were seen once. The sequence was collected from a woman aged 40 to 49 in good health. Sample: blood.

The CDR3 loop reads CASSETGADTGELFF. The CDR3 DNA reads TGCGCCAGCAGCGAGACAGGGGCAGACACCGGGGAGCTGTTTTTT. The gene calls are TRBV5-1 and TRBJ2-2, with 8 bases fitting TRBD1. Germline V gene data show CDR1 as SGHRS and CDR2 as YFSETQ. Trimming cost V 4 bases and J 3 bases; bases outside gene matches: 5. The CDR3 runs to 15 residues.